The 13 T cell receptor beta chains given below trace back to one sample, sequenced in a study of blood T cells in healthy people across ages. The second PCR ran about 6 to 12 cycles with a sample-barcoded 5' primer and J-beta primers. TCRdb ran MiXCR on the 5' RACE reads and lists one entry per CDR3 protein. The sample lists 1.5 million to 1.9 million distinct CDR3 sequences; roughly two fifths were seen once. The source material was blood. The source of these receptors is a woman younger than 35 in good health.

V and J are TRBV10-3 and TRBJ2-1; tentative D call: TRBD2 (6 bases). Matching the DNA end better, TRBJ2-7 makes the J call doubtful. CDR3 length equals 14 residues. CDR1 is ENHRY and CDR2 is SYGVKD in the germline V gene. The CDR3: CAVSEGGDYNEQYF. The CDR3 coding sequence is TGTGCCGTCTCGGAGGGAGGCGATTACAATGAGCAGTACTTC.

The DNA of the CDR3 is TGTGCCAGCAGCCCGGTGGAGCACTTCAATGAGCAGTTCTTC. It encodes CASSPVEHFNEQFF. The V gene is TRBV3-1, the J gene TRBJ2-1; D is ambiguous. Germline lookup yields CDR1 LGHDT and CDR2 YNNKEL (reference sequence). Deletions cut 4 bases from V and 6 bases from J, with 13 bases between. This CDR3 contains 14 residues.

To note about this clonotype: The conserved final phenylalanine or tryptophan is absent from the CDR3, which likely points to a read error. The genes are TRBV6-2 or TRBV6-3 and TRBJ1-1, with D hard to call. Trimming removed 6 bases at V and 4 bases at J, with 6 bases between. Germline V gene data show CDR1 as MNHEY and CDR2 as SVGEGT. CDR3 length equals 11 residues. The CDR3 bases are TGTGCCAGCAGCCCCAGCACTGAAGCTTTCATT. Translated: CASSPSTEAFI.

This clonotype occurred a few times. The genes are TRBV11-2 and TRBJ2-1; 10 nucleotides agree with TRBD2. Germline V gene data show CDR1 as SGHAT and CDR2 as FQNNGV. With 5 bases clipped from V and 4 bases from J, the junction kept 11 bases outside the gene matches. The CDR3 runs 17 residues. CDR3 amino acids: CASSPRPTSGRYNEQFF. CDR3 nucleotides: TGTGCCAGCAGCCCCCGCCCGACTAGCGGGCGTTACAATGAGCAGTTCTTC.

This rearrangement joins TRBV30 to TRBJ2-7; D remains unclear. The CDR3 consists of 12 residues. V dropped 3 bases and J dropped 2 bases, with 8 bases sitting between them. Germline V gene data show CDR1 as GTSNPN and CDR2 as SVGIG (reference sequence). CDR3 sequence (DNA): TGTGCCTGGAGCCCGATGGCCTACGAGCAGTACTTC. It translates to CAWSPMAYEQYF.

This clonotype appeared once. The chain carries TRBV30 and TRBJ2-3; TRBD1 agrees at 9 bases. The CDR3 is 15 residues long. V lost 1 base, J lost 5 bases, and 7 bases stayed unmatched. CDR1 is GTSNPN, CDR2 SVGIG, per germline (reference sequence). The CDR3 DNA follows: TGTGCCTGGAGTGGGACAGGGGCCCGCGGAGATACGCAGTATTTT. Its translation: CAWSGTGARGDTQYF. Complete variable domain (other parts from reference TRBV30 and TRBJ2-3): SQTIHQWPATLVQPVGSPLSLECTVEGTSNPNLYWYRQAAGRGLQLLFYSVGIGQISSEVPQNLSASRPQDRQFILSSKKLLLSDSGFYLCAWSGTGARGDTQYFGPGTRLTVL.

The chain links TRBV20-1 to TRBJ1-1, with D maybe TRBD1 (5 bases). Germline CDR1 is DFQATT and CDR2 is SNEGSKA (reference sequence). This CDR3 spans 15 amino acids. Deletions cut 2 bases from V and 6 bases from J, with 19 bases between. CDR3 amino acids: CSARRGEGFASEAFF. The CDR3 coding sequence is TGCAGTGCTAGAAGAGGGGAAGGTTTTGCGTCTGAAGCTTTCTTT.

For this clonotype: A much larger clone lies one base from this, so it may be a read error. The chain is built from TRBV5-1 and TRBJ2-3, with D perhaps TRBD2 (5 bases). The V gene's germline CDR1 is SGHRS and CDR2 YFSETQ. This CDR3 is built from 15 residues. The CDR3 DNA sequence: TGCGCCAGCAACTTGTCCGGGGTTCGAGCAGATACGCAGTATTTT. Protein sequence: CASNLSGVRADTQYF.

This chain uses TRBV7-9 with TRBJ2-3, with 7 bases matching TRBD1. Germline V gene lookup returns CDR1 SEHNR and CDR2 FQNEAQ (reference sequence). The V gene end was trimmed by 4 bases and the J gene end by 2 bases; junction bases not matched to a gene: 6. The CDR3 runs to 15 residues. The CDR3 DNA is TGTGCCAGCAGCTCGGGACAGCAGACCACAGATACGCAGTATTTT. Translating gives CASSSGQQTTDTQYF.

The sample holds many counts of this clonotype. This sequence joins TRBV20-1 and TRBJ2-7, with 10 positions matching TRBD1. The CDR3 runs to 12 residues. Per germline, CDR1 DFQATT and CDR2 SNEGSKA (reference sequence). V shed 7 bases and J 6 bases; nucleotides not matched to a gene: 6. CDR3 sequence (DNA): TGCAGTGTTCGACAGGGGGCGACCGAGCAGTACTTC. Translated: CSVRQGATEQYF.

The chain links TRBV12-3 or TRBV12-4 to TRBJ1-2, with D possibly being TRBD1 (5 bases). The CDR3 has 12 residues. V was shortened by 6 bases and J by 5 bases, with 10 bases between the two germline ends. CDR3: CASRAPGYGYTF. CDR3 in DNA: TGTGCCAGCAGAGCTCCAGGGTATGGCTACACCTTC.

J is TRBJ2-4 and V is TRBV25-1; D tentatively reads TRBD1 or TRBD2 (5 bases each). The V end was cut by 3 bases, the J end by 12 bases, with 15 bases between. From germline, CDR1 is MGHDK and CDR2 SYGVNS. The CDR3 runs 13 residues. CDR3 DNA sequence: TGTGCCAGCAGTGACAGGAATCGGGACGCTCAGTACTTC. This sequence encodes CASSDRNRDAQYF.

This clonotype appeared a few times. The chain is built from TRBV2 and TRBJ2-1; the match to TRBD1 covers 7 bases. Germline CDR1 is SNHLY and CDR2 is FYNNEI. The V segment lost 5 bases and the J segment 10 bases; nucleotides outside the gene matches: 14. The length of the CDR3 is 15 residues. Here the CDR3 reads CASSTNPGQRYEQFF. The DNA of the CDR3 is TGTGCCAGCAGTACAAATCCGGGACAGAGGTACGAGCAGTTCTTC.